This T cell receptor beta chain was captured in a study of shared clonotypes between healthy human individuals. General study results and limits: Though the depth was large, rarefaction showed that sorted-subset sequencing was incomplete.

The repertoire was sequenced with immunoSEQ multiplex PCR; TCRdb's copy has only in-frame clones and lacks some. Of roughly 1.5 million clones listed, nearly 99% were seen once; the top ten hold less than 0.55%. CDR3 length: 14 residues. Trimming shortened V by 4 bases and J by 3 bases, and 10 bases separated the two germline ends. Germline V gene data show CDR1 as MDHEN and CDR2 as SYDVKM. In the case of this clone: Its matching antigen is unknown.

Donors, without exception, were Caucasian adults residing in Nashville, Tennessee. The clonotype originates from a man aged 25 to 40 in good health. The chain combines TRBV28 with TRBJ1-5; D may be TRBD1 (6 bases). The specimen was naive CD4+ T cells sorted from blood. Subset defined: CD45RA+ positively selected. Here the CDR3 reads CASSSDSFNQPQHF. The CDR3 DNA sequence: TGTGCCAGCAGTTCGGACAGTTTCAATCAGCCCCAGCATTTT.